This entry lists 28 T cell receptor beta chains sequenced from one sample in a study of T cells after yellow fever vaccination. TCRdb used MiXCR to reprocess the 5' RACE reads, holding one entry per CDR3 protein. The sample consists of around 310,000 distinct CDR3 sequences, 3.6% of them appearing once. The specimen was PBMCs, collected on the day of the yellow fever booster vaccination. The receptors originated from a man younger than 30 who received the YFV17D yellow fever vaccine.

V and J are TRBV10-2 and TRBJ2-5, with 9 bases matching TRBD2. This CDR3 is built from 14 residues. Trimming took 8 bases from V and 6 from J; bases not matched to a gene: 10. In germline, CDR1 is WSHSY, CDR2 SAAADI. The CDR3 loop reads CASRNSGGVKTQYF. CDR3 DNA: TGCGCCAGCCGGAATAGCGGGGGCGTGAAGACCCAGTACTTC.

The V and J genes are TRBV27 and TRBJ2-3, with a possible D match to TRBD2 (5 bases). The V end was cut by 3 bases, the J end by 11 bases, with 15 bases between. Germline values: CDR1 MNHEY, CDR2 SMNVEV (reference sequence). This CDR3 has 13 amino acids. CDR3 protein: CASSLGRGSKQYF. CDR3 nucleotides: TGTGCCAGCAGTTTGGGCAGAGGGAGTAAGCAGTATTTT.

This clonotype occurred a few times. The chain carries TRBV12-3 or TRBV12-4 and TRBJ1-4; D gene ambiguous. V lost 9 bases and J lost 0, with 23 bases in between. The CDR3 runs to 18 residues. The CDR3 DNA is TGTGCCAGTGCCCCAAGCCAGTTCATAGTTGCAACTAATGAAAAACTGTTTTTT. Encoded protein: CASAPSQFIVATNEKLFF.

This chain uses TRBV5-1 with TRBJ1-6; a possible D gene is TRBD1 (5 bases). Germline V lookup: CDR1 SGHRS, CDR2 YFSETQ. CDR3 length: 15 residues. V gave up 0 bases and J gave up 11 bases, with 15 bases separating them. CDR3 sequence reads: CASSLEWQGGTPLHF. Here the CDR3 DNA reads TGCGCCAGCAGCTTGGAATGGCAGGGCGGAACACCCCTCCACTTT.

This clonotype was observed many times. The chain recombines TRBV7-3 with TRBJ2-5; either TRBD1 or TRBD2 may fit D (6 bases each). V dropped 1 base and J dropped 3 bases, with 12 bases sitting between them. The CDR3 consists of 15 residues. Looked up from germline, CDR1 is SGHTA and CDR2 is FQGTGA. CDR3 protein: CASSLMGGAEETQYF. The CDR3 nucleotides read TGTGCCAGCAGCTTAATGGGGGGCGCAGAAGAGACCCAGTACTTC.

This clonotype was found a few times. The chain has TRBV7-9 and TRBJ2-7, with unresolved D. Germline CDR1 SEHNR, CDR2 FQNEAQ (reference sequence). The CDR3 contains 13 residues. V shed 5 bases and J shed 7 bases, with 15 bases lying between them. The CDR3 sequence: CASSRNAGPEQYV. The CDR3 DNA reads TGTGCCAGCAGCAGAAACGCCGGCCCGGAGCAGTACGTC.

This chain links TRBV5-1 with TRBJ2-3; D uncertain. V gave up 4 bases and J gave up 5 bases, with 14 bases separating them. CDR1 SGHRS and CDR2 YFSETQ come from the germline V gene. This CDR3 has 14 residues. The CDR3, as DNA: TGCGCCAGCAGCCCCCTGGGCGCTGGAGATACGCAGTATTTT. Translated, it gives CASSPLGAGDTQYF.

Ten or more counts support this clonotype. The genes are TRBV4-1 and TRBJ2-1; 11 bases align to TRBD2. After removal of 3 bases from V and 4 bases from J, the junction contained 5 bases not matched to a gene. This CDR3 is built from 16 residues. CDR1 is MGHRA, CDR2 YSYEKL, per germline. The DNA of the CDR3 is TGCGCCAGCAGCCACTCCGGGACTAGCGGATACAATGAGCAGTTCTTC. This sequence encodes CASSHSGTSGYNEQFF.

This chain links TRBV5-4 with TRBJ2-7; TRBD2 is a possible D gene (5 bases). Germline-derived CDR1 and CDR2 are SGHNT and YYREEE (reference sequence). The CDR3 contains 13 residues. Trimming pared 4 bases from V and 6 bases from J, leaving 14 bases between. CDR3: CASSRPTEGEQYF. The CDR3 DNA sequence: TGTGCCAGCAGCCGACCGACTGAGGGCGAGCAGTACTTC.

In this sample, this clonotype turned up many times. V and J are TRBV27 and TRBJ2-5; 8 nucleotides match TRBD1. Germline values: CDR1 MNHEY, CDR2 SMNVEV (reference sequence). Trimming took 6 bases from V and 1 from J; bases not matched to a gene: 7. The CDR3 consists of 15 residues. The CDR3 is CASRGWDRTQETQYF. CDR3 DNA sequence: TGTGCCAGCAGAGGATGGGACAGGACCCAAGAGACCCAGTACTTC.

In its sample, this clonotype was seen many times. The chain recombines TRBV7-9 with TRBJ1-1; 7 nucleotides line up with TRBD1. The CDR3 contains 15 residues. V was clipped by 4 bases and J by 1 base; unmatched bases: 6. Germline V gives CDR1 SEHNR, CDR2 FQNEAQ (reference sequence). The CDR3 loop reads CASSSLPGGNTEAFF. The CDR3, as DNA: TGTGCCAGCAGCTCGCTACCAGGGGGGAACACTGAAGCTTTCTTT.

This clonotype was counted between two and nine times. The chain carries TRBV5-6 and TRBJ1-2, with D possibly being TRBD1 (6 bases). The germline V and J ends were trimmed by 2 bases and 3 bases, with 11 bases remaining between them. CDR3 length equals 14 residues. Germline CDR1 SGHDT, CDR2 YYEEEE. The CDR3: CASSFVTGHYGYTF. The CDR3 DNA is TGTGCCAGCAGCTTTGTGACAGGACACTATGGCTACACCTTC. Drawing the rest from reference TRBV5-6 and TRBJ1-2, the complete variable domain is DAGVTQSPTHLIKTRGQQVTLRCSPKSGHDTVSWYQQALGQGPQFIFQYYEEEERQRGNFPDRFSGHQFPNYSSELNVNALLLGDSALYLCASSFVTGHYGYTFGSGTRLTVV.

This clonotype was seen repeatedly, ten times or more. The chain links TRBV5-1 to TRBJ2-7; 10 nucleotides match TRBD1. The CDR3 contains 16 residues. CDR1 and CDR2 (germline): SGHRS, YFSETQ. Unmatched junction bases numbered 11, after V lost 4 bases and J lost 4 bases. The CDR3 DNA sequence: TGCGCCAGCAGCAAATTCCGGGACAGGGGTTGGTACGAGCAGTACTTC. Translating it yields CASSKFRDRGWYEQYF. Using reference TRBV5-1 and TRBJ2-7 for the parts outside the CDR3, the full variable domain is KAGVTQTPRYLIKTRGQQVTLSCSPISGHRSVSWYQQTPGQGLQFLFEYFSETQRNKGNFPGRFSGRQFSNSRSEMNVSTLELGDSALYLCASSKFRDRGWYEQYFGPGTRLTVT.

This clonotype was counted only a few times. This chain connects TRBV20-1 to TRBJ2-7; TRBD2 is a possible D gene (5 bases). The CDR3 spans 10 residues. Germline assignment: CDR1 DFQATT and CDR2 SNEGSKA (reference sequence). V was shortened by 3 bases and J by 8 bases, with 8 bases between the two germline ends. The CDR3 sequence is CSASRDKQYF. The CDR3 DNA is TGCAGTGCTAGCCGGGATAAGCAGTACTTC.

In DNA, the CDR3 is TGCGCCAGCAGCCAGGCAGAGTGGCCGTCCACTACAGATACGCAGTATTTT. Encoded protein: CASSQAEWPSTTDTQYF. This chain uses TRBV4-3 with TRBJ2-3; D is unresolved. This CDR3 is 17 amino acids long. V lost 3 bases and J 3 bases, leaving 19 bases between the germline ends. Germline assignment: CDR1 LGHNA and CDR2 YSLEER.

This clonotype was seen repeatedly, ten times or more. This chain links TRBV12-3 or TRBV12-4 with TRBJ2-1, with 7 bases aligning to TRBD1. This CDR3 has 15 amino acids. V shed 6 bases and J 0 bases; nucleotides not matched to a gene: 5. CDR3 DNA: TGTGCCAGCAGCCGACAGGGTTCCTCCTACAATGAGCAGTTCTTC. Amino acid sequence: CASSRQGSSYNEQFF.

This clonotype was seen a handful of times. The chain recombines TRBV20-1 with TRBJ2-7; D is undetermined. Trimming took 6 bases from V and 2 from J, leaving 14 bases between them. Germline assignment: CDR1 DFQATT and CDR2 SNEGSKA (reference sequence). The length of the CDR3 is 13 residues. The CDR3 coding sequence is TGCAGTGCCCCCTGGAGCGAACCCTACGAGCAGTACTTC. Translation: CSAPWSEPYEQYF.

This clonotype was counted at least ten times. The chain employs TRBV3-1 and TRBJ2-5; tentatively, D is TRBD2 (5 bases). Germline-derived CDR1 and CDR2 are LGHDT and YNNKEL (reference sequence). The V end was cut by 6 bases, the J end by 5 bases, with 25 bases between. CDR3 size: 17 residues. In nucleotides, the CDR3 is TGTGCCAGCAGGTCTCTTAGAGCATGGGGTTCGGGGGAGACCCAGTACTTC. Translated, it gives CASRSLRAWGSGETQYF.

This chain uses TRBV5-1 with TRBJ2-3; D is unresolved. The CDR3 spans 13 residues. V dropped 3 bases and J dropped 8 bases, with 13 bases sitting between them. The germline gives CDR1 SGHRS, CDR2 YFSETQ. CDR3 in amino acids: CASSWASPVTQYF. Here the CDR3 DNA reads TGCGCCAGCAGCTGGGCCTCCCCAGTTACGCAGTATTTT. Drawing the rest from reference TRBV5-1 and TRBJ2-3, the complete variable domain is KAGVTQTPRYLIKTRGQQVTLSCSPISGHRSVSWYQQTPGQGLQFLFEYFSETQRNKGNFPGRFSGRQFSNSRSEMNVSTLELGDSALYLCASSWASPVTQYFGPGTRLTVL.

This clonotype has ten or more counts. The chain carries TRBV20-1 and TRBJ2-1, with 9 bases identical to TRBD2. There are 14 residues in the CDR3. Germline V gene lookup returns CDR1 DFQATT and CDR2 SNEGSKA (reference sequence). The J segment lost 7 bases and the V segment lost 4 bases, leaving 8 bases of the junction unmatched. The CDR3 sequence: CSAMAGLATNEQFF. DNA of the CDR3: TGCAGTGCTATGGCGGGACTAGCTACGAATGAGCAGTTCTTC.

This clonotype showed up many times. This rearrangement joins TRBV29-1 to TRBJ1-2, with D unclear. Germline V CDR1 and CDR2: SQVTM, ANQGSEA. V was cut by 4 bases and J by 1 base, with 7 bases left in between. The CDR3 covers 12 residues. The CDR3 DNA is TGCAGCGTTGTTGAGGGTAACTATGGCTACACCTTC. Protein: CSVVEGNYGYTF.

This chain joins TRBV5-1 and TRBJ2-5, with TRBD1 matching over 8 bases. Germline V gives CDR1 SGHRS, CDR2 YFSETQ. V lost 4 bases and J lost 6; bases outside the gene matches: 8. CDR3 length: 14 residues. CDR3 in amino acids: CASSHDRGWKTQYF. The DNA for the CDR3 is TGCGCCAGCAGCCACGACAGGGGATGGAAGACCCAGTACTTC.

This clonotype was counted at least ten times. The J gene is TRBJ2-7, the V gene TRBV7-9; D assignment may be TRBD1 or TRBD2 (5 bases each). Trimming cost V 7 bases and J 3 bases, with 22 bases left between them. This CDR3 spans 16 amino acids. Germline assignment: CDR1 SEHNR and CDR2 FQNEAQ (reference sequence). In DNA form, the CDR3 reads TGTGCCAGCAACAGTGCCAATTCCCTTGGGGGCTACGAGCAGTACTTC. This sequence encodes CASNSANSLGGYEQYF.

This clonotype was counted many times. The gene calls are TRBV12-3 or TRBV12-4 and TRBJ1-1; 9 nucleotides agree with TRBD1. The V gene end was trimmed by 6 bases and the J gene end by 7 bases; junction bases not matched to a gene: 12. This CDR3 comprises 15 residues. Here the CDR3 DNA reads TGTGCCAGCAGCATACCCGGGACAGGGCTAAATGAAGCTTTCTTT. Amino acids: CASSIPGTGLNEAFF.

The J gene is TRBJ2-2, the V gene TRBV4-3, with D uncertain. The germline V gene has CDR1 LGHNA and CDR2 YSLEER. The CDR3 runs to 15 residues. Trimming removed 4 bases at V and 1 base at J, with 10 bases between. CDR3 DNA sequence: TGCGCCAGCAGCCCGACTGCCGTGAACACCGGGGAGCTGTTTTTT. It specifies CASSPTAVNTGELFF.

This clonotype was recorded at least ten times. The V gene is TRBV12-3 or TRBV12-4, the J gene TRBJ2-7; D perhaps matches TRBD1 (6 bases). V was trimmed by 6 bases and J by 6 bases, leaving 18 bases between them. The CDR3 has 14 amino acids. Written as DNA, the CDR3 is TGTGCCAGCAGCATACAGGGATCTGAGCGCGAGCAGTACTTC. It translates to CASSIQGSEREQYF.

The CDR3 is CASSPRQNSNQPQHF. The DNA for the CDR3 is TGTGCCAGCAGCCCCAGACAGAATAGCAATCAGCCCCAGCATTTT. The chain is built from TRBV12-3 or TRBV12-4 and TRBJ1-5, with a possible D match to TRBD1 (5 bases). This CDR3 spans 15 amino acids. Trimming stripped 6 bases from V and 0 bases from J, with 12 bases between.

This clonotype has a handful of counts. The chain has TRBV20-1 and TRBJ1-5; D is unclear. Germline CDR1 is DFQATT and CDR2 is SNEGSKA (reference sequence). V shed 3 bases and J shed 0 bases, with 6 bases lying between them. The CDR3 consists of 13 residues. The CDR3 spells CSASSHSNQPQHF. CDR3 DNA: TGCAGTGCTAGCTCGCATAGCAATCAGCCCCAGCATTTT.